Given below is one T cell receptor beta chain in context. Antigen specificity is unknown. The sample is drawn from a study of beta chain features in type 1 diabetes. Points from the study as a whole: PCR might show a preference for shorter templates, equally across patients and controls. Shorter TCRB CDR3s, moderately but significantly so, were found in Type 1 diabetes patients in all four CD4+ subsets. Sampled from patients, naive, central memory and Treg TCRB repertoires appeared more similar than those sampled from healthy donors.

Expressed TCRB transcripts got sequenced, as all isolated RNA was reverse transcribed. TCRdb's copy holds only in-frame clones and misses some; the assay was immunoSEQ multiplex PCR. The data contain under 300,000 clones, 15% to 20% of them singletons. Material for sequencing was naive CD4+ T cells from blood. The sequence derives from a man younger than 40 with type 1 diabetes.

The CDR3 DNA reads as TGTGCCAGCAGCTTGGATCGGTCCTCTGGGGCCAACGTCCTGACTTTC. Translated, it gives CASSLDRSSGANVLTF. The chain links TRBV5-4 to TRBJ2-6; no definite D call. Trimming took 0 bases from V and 0 from J, leaving 7 bases between them. The CDR3 is 16 residues long. Germline-derived CDR1 and CDR2 are SGHNT and YYREEE (reference sequence). Together with reference TRBV5-4 and TRBJ2-6, the CDR3 gives the full variable domain: ETGVTQSPTHLIKTRGQQVTLRCSSQSGHNTVSWYQQALGQGPQFIFQYYREEENGRGNFPPRFSGLQFPNYSSELNVNALELDDSALYLCASSLDRSSGANVLTFGAGSRLTVL.